The source of this TCR beta chain is a study of blood T cell repertoires in COVID-19. Using immunoSEQ multiplex PCR, the repertoire was profiled, and TCRdb retains in-frame clones only, with some absent. The table records around 81,000 clones, around 90% of them present only once. The sample was peripheral blood. This sequence was found in a man between 70 and 80 years old with acute or convalescent COVID-19.

The CDR3 loop is CASSLVAGLAVNEQFF. CDR3 DNA: TGTGCCAGCAGCTTAGTTGCGGGACTAGCTGTCAATGAGCAGTTCTTC. The chain carries TRBV11-2 and TRBJ2-1; 9 bases line up with TRBD2. V trimming: 1 base; J trimming: 6 bases; junction bases outside the gene matches: 7. CDR1 is SGHAT, CDR2 FQNNGV, per germline. This CDR3 is 16 amino acids long. The whole variable domain, filled in from reference TRBV11-2 and TRBJ2-1, reads EAGVAQSPRYKIIEKRQSVAFWCNPISGHATLYWYQQILGQGPKLLIQFQNNGVVDDSQLPKDRFSAERLKGVDSTLKIQPAKLEDSAVYLCASSLVAGLAVNEQFFGPGTRLTVL.